The 25 T cell receptor beta chains listed next were all sequenced from one sample in a study of blood T cell repertoires in COVID-19. Method: immunoSEQ multiplex PCR; TCRdb's copy keeps in-frame clones and lacks some. The table lists some 340,000 clones, around 88% of them singletons. The source material was peripheral blood. These receptors came from a man between 25 and 39 years old with active or convalescent COVID-19.

J is TRBJ2-1 and V is TRBV27; 11 bases map to TRBD2. The V gene end was trimmed by 5 bases and the J gene end by 3 bases; junction bases not matched to a gene: 3. The CDR3 covers 15 residues. Germline V gene data show CDR1 as MNHEY and CDR2 as SMNVEV (reference sequence). In DNA form, the CDR3 reads TGTGCCAGCAGTCTGACTAGCGGGATCTACAATGAGCAGTTCTTC. Encoded protein: CASSLTSGIYNEQFF.

J is TRBJ2-1 and V is TRBV7-6; D call uncertain. This CDR3 is 19 amino acids long. The V gene's germline CDR1 is SGHVS and CDR2 FNYEAQ. Trimming took 5 bases from V and 0 from J, leaving 23 bases between them. The CDR3, as DNA: TGTGCCAGCAGCCCCTACAGTAGTCTGAGTCCCGTCTCCTACAATGAGCAGTTCTTC. It is translated as CASSPYSSLSPVSYNEQFF.

This chain links TRBV6-5 with TRBJ2-1; D perhaps matches TRBD1 (5 bases). V was trimmed by 6 bases and J by 3 bases, leaving 12 bases between them. Germline values: CDR1 MNHEY, CDR2 SVGAGI. CDR3 length: 14 residues. The CDR3 coding sequence is TGTGCCAGCAGCCAGGACACGGTCTACAATGAGCAGTTCTTC. This encodes CASSQDTVYNEQFF.

The rearrangement uses TRBV2 and TRBJ1-4; perhaps TRBD1 as D (5 bases). The CDR3 is made up of 14 amino acids. Trimming shortened V by 6 bases and J by 7 bases, and 15 bases separated the two germline ends. Germline CDR1 and CDR2: SNHLY and FYNNEI. The CDR3 region has the DNA TGTGCCAGCAGCCGGGACGGGGGGGGTGAAAAACTGTTTTTT. Translation gives CASSRDGGGEKLFF.

In this sample, this clone turned up once. The rearrangement links TRBV4-2 to TRBJ2-1; 11 nucleotides line up with TRBD1. The CDR3 covers 16 residues. Germline trimming cut 4 bases from V and 7 bases from J; bases unmatched to any gene: 9. In germline, CDR1 is LGHNA, CDR2 YNFKEQ. The CDR3 sequence: CASSPPRTGGLNEQFF. The CDR3 DNA reads as TGTGCCAGCAGCCCCCCAAGGACAGGGGGCTTGAATGAGCAGTTCTTC.

This clone was seen more than once but under ten times. The V call is TRBV7-6, the J call TRBJ1-2, with 7 bases that match TRBD1. Trimming cost V 5 bases and J 4 bases; bases outside gene matches: 10. Germline CDR1 SGHVS, CDR2 FNYEAQ. This CDR3 spans 15 amino acids. CDR3 in DNA: TGTGCCAGCAGCGCGAACGACAGGGCAGGCTATGGCTACACCTTC. Encoded protein: CASSANDRAGYGYTF.

This clone was counted once. This rearrangement joins TRBV25-1 to TRBJ2-1; 7 positions match TRBD1. V lost 2 bases, J lost 2 bases, and 9 bases stayed unmatched. The CDR3 sequence is 17 residues long. CDR1 is MGHDK and CDR2 is SYGVNS in the germline V gene. The CDR3, as DNA: TGTGCCAGCAGTGAAAGTGGCAGGGACAGAACCTACAATGAGCAGTTCTTC. It translates to CASSESGRDRTYNEQFF. Drawing the rest from reference TRBV25-1 and TRBJ2-1, the complete variable domain is EADIYQTPRYLVIGTGKKITLECSQTMGHDKMYWYQQDPGMELHLIHYSYGVNSTEKGDLSSESTVSRIRTEHFPLTLESARPSHTSQYLCASSESGRDRTYNEQFFGPGTRLTVL.

This chain uses TRBV4-3 with TRBJ2-2; 8 bases map to TRBD2. Per the germline V gene, CDR1 is LGHNA and CDR2 is YSLEER. The trim removed 4 bases at V and 4 bases at J, leaving 11 bases unmatched. The CDR3 is 17 amino acids. CDR3 amino acids: CASSRDGVAGTTGELFF. Here the CDR3 DNA reads TGCGCCAGCAGCCGGGACGGGGTAGCGGGGACCACCGGGGAGCTGTTTTTT.

This chain uses TRBV7-2 with TRBJ1-1; D is unresolved. Germline V gene data show CDR1 as SGHTA and CDR2 as FQGNSA. V was cut by 1 base and J by 11 bases, with 11 bases left in between. CDR3 length: 12 amino acids. CDR3 sequence reads: CASSLVGQVAFF. As DNA, the CDR3 is TGTGCCAGCAGCTTAGTTGGTCAGGTGGCTTTCTTT.

V usage is TRBV7-6 and J usage is TRBJ1-1; D possibly corresponds to TRBD1 (5 bases). The CDR3 is 16 residues long. CDR1 and CDR2 (germline): SGHVS, FNYEAQ. V was pared by 0 bases and J by 1 base, with 12 bases between. The CDR3 coding sequence is TGTGCCAGCAGCTTAGCGTGGGGCGGGACGAACACTGAAGCTTTCTTT. Encoded protein: CASSLAWGGTNTEAFF.

The V and J genes are TRBV3-1 (or the pseudogene TRBV3-2) and TRBJ2-1; weak D call: TRBD2 (7 bases). This CDR3 is built from 16 residues. V was shortened by 3 bases and J by 7 bases, with 19 bases between the two germline ends. Germline V gene sequence: CDR1 LGHDT, CDR2 YNNKEL (reference sequence). Here the CDR3 DNA reads TGTGCCAGCAGCCATGCCACGGGGCGGGGGCGTAATGAGCAGTTCTTC. It is translated as CASSHATGRGRNEQFF.

J is TRBJ1-1 and V is TRBV11-2; D possibly corresponds to TRBD1 (5 bases). V dropped 5 bases and J dropped 0 bases, with 13 bases sitting between them. The germline V gene has CDR1 SGHAT and CDR2 FQNNGV. This CDR3 is built from 15 residues. CDR3 sequence: CASSRSQGLNTEAFF. CDR3 DNA sequence: TGTGCCAGCAGCCGGTCTCAGGGCCTGAACACTGAAGCTTTCTTT.

The chain employs TRBV5-1 and TRBJ2-5, with 7 bases that match TRBD2. The CDR3 spans 16 residues. J gave up 1 base and V 4 bases, and 10 bases lay outside the gene matches. Germline values: CDR1 SGHRS, CDR2 YFSETQ. CDR3 bases: TGCGCCAGCAGCACGGGACGGGGGGAGGGCCAAGAGACCCAGTACTTC. Its translation is CASSTGRGEGQETQYF.

As concerns this clone: Different DNA sequences within this sample yield the same CDR3. The chain combines TRBV9 with TRBJ2-3; 7 positions agree with TRBD2. Germline V gene data show CDR1 as SGDLS and CDR2 as YYNGEE. The CDR3 has 15 amino acids. V was pared by 2 bases and J by 0 bases, with 3 bases of the junction left unmatched. CDR3 nucleotide sequence: TGTGCCAGCAGCGTGGCTAGCGGCAGCACAGATACGCAGTATTTT. Translation: CASSVASGSTDTQYF.

The rearrangement joins TRBV4-3 to TRBJ1-1, with a weak D call TRBD1 (5 bases). The CDR3 extends over 16 amino acids. V lost 0 bases, J lost 4 bases, and 15 bases lay in between. CDR1 LGHNA and CDR2 YSLEER come from the germline V gene. The CDR3, as DNA: TGCGCCAGCAGCCAAGAAAAGGGGTTTGGGGTCACTGAAGCTTTCTTT. Translated: CASSQEKGFGVTEAFF.

This clone was picked up one time. The chain carries TRBV11-2 and TRBJ1-2, with a tentative D call TRBD1 (6 bases). CDR1 is SGHAT, CDR2 FQNNGV, per germline. CDR3 length: 17 amino acids. V gave up 3 bases and J gave up 8 bases, with 25 bases separating them. The CDR3 coding sequence is TGTGCCAGCAGCTTTGGGACAACAATAGGGGCCCCAAAGGGCTACACCTTC. It codes for CASSFGTTIGAPKGYTF.

DNA for the CDR3: TGTGCCAGCAGTCAGGGTTCCGTAAAACTGTTTTTT. Translated, it gives CASSQGSVKLFF. V is TRBV28 and J is TRBJ1-4; D is possibly TRBD1 (5 bases). The CDR3 is made up of 12 amino acids. Germline V gene lookup returns CDR1 MDHEN and CDR2 SYDVKM. The ends were cut back, 5 bases at V and 10 bases at J, with 11 bases in the middle.

This chain joins TRBV2 and TRBJ2-5, with D perhaps TRBD1 (6 bases). V gave up 7 bases and J gave up 1 base, with 13 bases separating them. Germline V gene data show CDR1 as SNHLY and CDR2 as FYNNEI. CDR3 length: 14 amino acids. In DNA, the CDR3 is TGTGCCAGCACCTTCGGGACACTCCAAGAGACCCAGTACTTC. This codes for CASTFGTLQETQYF.

In nucleotides, the CDR3 is TGTGCCAGCAGTGCCACAGGGGGTATTAACTATGGCTACACCTTC. It encodes CASSATGGINYGYTF. The chain recombines TRBV6-2 or TRBV6-3 with TRBJ1-2, with TRBD1 matching over 8 bases. In germline, CDR1 is MNHEY, CDR2 SVGEGT. CDR3 length equals 15 residues. V shed 5 bases, J shed 1 base, and the junction held 6 bases outside the gene matches.

The J gene is TRBJ1-6, the V gene TRBV7-9; perhaps TRBD1 as D (5 bases). The germline gives CDR1 SEHNR, CDR2 FQNEAQ (reference sequence). The CDR3 consists of 13 residues. V was trimmed by 3 bases and J by 10 bases, leaving 10 bases between them. The CDR3 region is CASSFTGNSPLHF. The CDR3 region has the DNA TGTGCCAGCAGCTTCACAGGAAACTCACCCCTCCACTTT.

This clone was recorded at least ten times. V is TRBV15 and J is TRBJ2-3; 9 bases align to TRBD2. Germline lookup yields CDR1 LNHNV and CDR2 YYDKDF (reference sequence). The CDR3 spans 14 residues. Trimming cost V 5 bases and J 2 bases; bases outside gene matches: 2. The CDR3 coding sequence is TGTGCCACCAGCCTAGCGGGGCCCACAGATACGCAGTATTTT. It codes for CATSLAGPTDTQYF.

The V gene is TRBV3-1 (or the pseudogene TRBV3-2), the J gene TRBJ2-7; a weak D match, TRBD1 (6 bases). V was clipped by 4 bases and J by 6 bases, with 13 bases between them. The CDR3 is made up of 13 amino acids. Germline V gene data show CDR1 as LGHDT and CDR2 as YNNKEL (reference sequence). The CDR3 protein is CASSPRDKLEQYF. The CDR3, as DNA: TGTGCCAGCAGCCCGAGGGACAAACTCGAGCAGTACTTC.

This clone was detected once. This chain links TRBV21-1 with TRBJ1-2. TRBV21-1 is a pseudogene segment. CDR3 size: 13 residues. The CDR3 loop reads CASSKPPLDGYTF. CDR3 bases: TGTGCCAGCAGCAAACCCCCTCTCGATGGCTACACCTTC.

The chain recombines TRBV11-3 with TRBJ1-1; D gene unclear. There are 13 residues in the CDR3. Trimming removed 5 bases from V and 1 base from J, with 8 bases in between. Germline CDR1 and CDR2: SGHNT and YENEEA. Written as DNA, the CDR3 is TGTGCCAGCAGCCCTCGGAGGAACACTGAAGCTTTCTTT. Encoded protein: CASSPRRNTEAFF.

This rearrangement joins TRBV6-6 to TRBJ1-5; 9 bases fit TRBD1. V shed 5 bases and J 5 bases; nucleotides not matched to a gene: 7. The germline V gene has CDR1 MNHNY and CDR2 SVGAGI (reference sequence). The CDR3 is 15 residues long. This CDR3 reads CASSSYRDRDQPQHF. The DNA of the CDR3 is TGTGCCAGCAGTAGTTACAGGGACAGGGATCAGCCCCAGCATTTT.